This T cell receptor (beta chain) was found in a study of cytotoxic CD8 clonotypes in ibrutinib-treated CLL. On the study more broadly: Response samples were drawn at a median of around 12 months of treatment, range 6 to 36.

This clone showed up many times. This CDR3 contains 13 residues. V lost 8 bases and J 1 base, leaving 11 bases between the germline ends. The germline V gene has CDR1 MNHNY and CDR2 SVGAGI (reference sequence). TCRdb's copy holds only in-frame clones and misses some; the assay was immunoSEQ multiplex PCR. The sample lists 160,000 or so clones, 81% occurring once. The source material was PBMCs, sampled after 12 months of ibrutinib treatment. This TCR came from a human donor with chronic lymphocytic leukemia. V usage is TRBV6-6 and J usage is TRBJ1-1, with unresolved D. DNA of the CDR3: TGTGCCAGCGTGAGGCATTCGAACACTGAAGCTTTCTTT. Translated: CASVRHSNTEAFF.